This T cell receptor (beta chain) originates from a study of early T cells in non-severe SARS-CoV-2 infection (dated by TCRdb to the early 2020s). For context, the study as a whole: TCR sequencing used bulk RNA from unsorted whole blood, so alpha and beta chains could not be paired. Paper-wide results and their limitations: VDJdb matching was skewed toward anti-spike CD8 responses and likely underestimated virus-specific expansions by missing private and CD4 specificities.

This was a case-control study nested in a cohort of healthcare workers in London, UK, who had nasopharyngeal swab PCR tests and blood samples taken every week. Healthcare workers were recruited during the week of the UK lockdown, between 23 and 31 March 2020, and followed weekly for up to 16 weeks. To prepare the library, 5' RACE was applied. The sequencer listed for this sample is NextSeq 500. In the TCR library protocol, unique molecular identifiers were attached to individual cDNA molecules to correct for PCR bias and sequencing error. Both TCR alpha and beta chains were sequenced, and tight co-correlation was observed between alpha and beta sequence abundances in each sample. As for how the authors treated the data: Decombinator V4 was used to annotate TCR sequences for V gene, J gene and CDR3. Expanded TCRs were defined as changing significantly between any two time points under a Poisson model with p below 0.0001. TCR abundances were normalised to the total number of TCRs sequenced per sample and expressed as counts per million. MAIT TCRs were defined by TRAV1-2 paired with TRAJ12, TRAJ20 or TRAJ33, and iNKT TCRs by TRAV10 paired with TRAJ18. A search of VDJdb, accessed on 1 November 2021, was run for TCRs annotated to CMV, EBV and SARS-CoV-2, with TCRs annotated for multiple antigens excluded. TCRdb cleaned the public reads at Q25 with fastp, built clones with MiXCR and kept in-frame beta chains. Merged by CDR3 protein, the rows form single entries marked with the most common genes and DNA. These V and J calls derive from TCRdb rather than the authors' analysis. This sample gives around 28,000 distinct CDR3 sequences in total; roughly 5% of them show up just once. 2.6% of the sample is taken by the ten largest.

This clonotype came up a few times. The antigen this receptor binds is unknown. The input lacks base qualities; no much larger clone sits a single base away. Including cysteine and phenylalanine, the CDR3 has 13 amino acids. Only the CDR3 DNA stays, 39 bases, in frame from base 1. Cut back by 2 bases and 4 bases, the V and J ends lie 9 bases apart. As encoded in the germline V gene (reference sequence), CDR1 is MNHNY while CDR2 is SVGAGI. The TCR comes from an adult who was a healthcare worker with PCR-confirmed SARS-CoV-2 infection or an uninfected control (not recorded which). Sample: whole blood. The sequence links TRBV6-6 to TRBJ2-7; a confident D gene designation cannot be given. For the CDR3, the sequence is CASSYGSEYEQYF. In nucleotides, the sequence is TGTGCCAGCAGTTACGGGTCCGAGTACGAGCAGTACTTC.